Listed below are T cell receptor beta chains from one sample, sequenced in a study of monozygotic twins with inflammatory bowel disease. TCRdb re-analyzed the 5' RACE reads; it lists each CDR3 protein once, without DNA. The repertoire table contains 110,000 to 150,000 distinct CDR3 sequences. The specimen was blood. The source of these receptors is a human donor with ulcerative colitis or Crohn's disease, or a healthy co-twin of an affected twin (not recorded which). The CDR3 runs from the conserved cysteine through the conserved F or W.

v_gene	j_gene	CDR3aa
TRBV11-2	TRBJ2-6	CASSPRPSGANVLTF
TRBV20-1	TRBJ1-1	CSASPPGTGGSFTEAFF
TRBV6-1	TRBJ2-2	CASKLAGGPSTGELFF
TRBV27	TRBJ2-5	CASSLDREETQYF
TRBV27	TRBJ1-5	CASSFFGGAGQPQHF
TRBV18	TRBJ2-1	CASSLVLVDEQFF
TRBV28	TRBJ2-1	CASNRLVTLNEQFF
TRBV28	TRBJ1-5	CASSLWGPQHF
TRBV5-1	TRBJ1-2	CASRAGQGAGGYTF
TRBV7-2	TRBJ2-1	CASSPEGGEQFF
TRBV29-1	TRBJ1-1	CSVAYGPEAFF
TRBV9	TRBJ1-4	CASSVAATNEKLFF
TRBV20-1	TRBJ2-5	CSAGTSGRAVETQYF
TRBV12-3/TRBV12-4	TRBJ2-6	CASSPSSAGANVLTF
TRBV4-2	TRBJ1-5	CASSQADRSDQPQHF
TRBV28	TRBJ1-1	CASSPSDRYTEAFF
TRBV5-1	TRBJ2-7	CASSFGLAGNYEQYF
TRBV10-3	TRBJ1-3	CAIGPGHGSGNTIYF
TRBV7-9	TRBJ1-3	CASSLGQVTGNTIYF
TRBV28	TRBJ1-5	CASIPSGTGYSNQPQHF
TRBV7-3	TRBJ2-1	CASSRSGSYNEQFF
TRBV11-1	TRBJ2-1	CASSLGLAGGISYNEQFF
TRBV28	TRBJ1-2	CASSLGQRYANYGYTF
TRBV28	TRBJ2-3	CASSPTLGFSTDTQYF
TRBV18	TRBJ2-7	CASSQARDRGYEQYF
TRBV20-1	TRBJ1-5	CSVPRTGNNQPQHF
TRBV20-1	TRBJ1-4	CSARTDREEEKLFF
TRBV9	TRBJ2-5	CASSNPGTPKGETQYF
TRBV4-1	TRBJ1-5	CASSQGRAGQPQHF
TRBV7-2	TRBJ2-3	CASSSPGDYNTRYF
TRBV11-3	TRBJ2-1	CASTTGLAPNNEQFF
TRBV5-5	TRBJ1-1	CASSVSGTLEAFF
TRBV24-1	TRBJ2-2	CATSDPGQGDTGELFF
TRBV9	TRBJ1-6	CASSAGQTNSPLHF
TRBV20-1	TRBJ2-3	CSARNVTDTQYF
TRBV5-6	TRBJ2-7	CASSRTVYEQYF
TRBV5-1	TRBJ2-3	CASSWGDRVGPDTQYF
TRBV29-1	TRBJ2-5	CSVPDFSQETQYF
TRBV28	TRBJ2-3	CASSLLGQRARVQDTQYF
TRBV18	TRBJ2-5	CASSPDLGQETQYF
TRBV7-6	TRBJ2-2	CASSLTGTSGRWTGELFF
TRBV12-3/TRBV12-4	TRBJ2-1	CASSLSGRRYNEQFF
TRBV9	TRBJ1-6	CASSVKWDSPLHF
TRBV5-6	TRBJ2-5	CASSQPFQETQYF
TRBV19	TRBJ2-7	CASSQREGSYEQYF
TRBV7-8	TRBJ1-5	CASSALLNQPQHF
TRBV12-3/TRBV12-4	TRBJ2-1	CASSVRVDGVAEQFF
TRBV5-1	TRBJ1-5	CASSLRTGDWPQHF
TRBV7-8	TRBJ1-2	CASSSPTGGYTF
TRBV28	TRBJ2-3	CASSYRGGEASTDTQYF
TRBV28	TRBJ2-5	CASSPRRAETQYF
TRBV9	TRBJ1-6	CASSVAEGRAPLHF
TRBV9	TRBJ2-5	CASSVEGETQYF